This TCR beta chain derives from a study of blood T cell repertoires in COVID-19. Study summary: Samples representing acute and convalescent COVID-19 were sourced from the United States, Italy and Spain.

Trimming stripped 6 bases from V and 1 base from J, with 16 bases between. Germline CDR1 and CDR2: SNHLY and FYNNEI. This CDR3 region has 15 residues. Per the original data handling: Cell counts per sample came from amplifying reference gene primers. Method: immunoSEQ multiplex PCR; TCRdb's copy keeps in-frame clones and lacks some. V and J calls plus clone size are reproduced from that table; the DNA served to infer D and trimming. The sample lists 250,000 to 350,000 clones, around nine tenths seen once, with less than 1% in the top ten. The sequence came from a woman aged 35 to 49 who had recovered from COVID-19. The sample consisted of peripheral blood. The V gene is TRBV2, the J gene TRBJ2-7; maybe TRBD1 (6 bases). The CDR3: CASSRSTGFSYEQYF. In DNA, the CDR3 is TGTGCCAGCAGCCGATCTACAGGGTTTTCCTACGAGCAGTACTTC.